Described below is a single T cell receptor beta chain sequence and its context. The CDR3 loop spans 18 amino acids. J lost 5 bases, V lost 0 bases, and 10 bases had no gene match. Germline lookup yields CDR1 SGHTA and CDR2 FQGNSA. This sample stems from a study of long-term antiretroviral therapy in people with HIV. Assay version v3.0 of immunoSEQ was used, and it was run at survey level. Measured with immunoSEQ multiplex PCR; TCRdb has only the in-frame clones, and not every one. The data contain 30,000 to 45,000 clones, less than 85% of them seen just once; the ten biggest clones take up around 5.8%.

The source was unsorted PBMCs, collected 3.4 years after starting antiretroviral therapy. The chain links TRBV7-2 to TRBJ2-1, with TRBD1 identical over 10 bases. This receptor was taken from a man younger than 45 with HIV. CDR3 sequence: CASSLAAVDRGNNNEQFF. DNA of the CDR3: TGTGCCAGCAGCTTAGCCGCCGTGGACAGGGGGAATAACAATGAGCAGTTCTTC.